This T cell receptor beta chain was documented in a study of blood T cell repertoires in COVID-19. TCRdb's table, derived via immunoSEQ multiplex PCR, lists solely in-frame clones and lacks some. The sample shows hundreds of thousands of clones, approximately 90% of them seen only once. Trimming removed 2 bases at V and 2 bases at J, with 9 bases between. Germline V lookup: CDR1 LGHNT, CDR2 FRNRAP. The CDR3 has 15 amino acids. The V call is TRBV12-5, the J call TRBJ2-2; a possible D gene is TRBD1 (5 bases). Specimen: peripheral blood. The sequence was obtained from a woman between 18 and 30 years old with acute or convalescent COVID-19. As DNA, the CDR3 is TGTGCTAGTGGTTTGCCCGGACAAAACACCGGGGAGCTGTTTTTT. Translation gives CASGLPGQNTGELFF. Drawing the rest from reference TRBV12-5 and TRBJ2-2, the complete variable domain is DARVTQTPRHKVTEMGQEVTMRCQPILGHNTVFWYRQTMMQGLELLAYFRNRAPLDDSGMPKDRFSAEMPDATLATLKIQPSEPRDSAVYFCASGLPGQNTGELFFGEGSRLTVL.